These T cell receptor beta chains were read from a single sample in a study of blood T cell repertoires in COVID-19. The assay was immunoSEQ multiplex PCR, and TCRdb's table has in-frame clones only and misses some. Of about 58,000 clones listed, about nine tenths are singletons. Sequencing was carried out using peripheral blood. These receptors all come from a woman aged 50 to 60 with active or convalescent COVID-19. CDR3s include the opening cysteine and the closing phenylalanine or tryptophan. The D gene is left open where the match is weak. Some rows have no size entry. The others give once, few or many, or a class for an expanded clone.

TGTGCCAGCAGCTTGCAGGTGACTACTTCCTACAATGAGCAGTTCTTC	CASSLQVTTSYNEQFF	TRBV5-8	.	.	TRBJ2-1
TGTGCCAGCAGCTTAACTATAAACACTGAAGCTTTCTTT	CASSLTINTEAFF	TRBV7-3	.	.	TRBJ1-1
TGTGCCAGCTCACCCTCGGACAGCAGCTATGGCTACACCTTC	CASSPSDSSYGYTF	TRBV18	.	.	TRBJ1-2
TGTGCCAGCAGTTACTCGAGGGGACAGCAACCCCTCCACTTT	CASSYSRGQQPLHF	TRBV6-5	TRBD1	once	TRBJ1-6
TGTGCCAGCAGTGGGACAGGGGTGTATATGGACACTGAAGCTTTCTTT	CASSGTGVYMDTEAFF	TRBV6-1	TRBD1	.	TRBJ1-1
TGTGCCTACGACAGAGCGAGTCCAGAGACCCAGTACTTC	CAYDRASPETQYF	TRBV30	.	.	TRBJ2-5
TGTGCCAGCCGCCAGGGGGCGAGCTACGAGCAGTACTTC	CASRQGASYEQYF	TRBV27	TRBD1	.	TRBJ2-7
TGTGCCAGCAGCTTAGGTGTGGCGGTTTTCACAGATACGCAGTATTTT	CASSLGVAVFTDTQYF	TRBV11-2	.	.	TRBJ2-3
TGTGCCAGCAGTTGGGGGCAGGGTTCCACTGAAGCTTTCTTT	CASSWGQGSTEAFF	TRBV28	.	.	TRBJ1-1
TGCGCCAGCAGCTTGACAGGATCTAATGAAAAACTGTTTTTT	CASSLTGSNEKLFF	TRBV5-1	.	.	TRBJ1-4
TGTGCCAGCAGTGAACTAGGAGTATCTGGAAACACCATATATTTT	CASSELGVSGNTIYF	TRBV2	.	.	TRBJ1-3
TGTGCCAGTAGTAAGGGACTAGCGTACGAGCAGTACTTC	CASSKGLAYEQYF	TRBV19	TRBD2	.	TRBJ2-7
TGTGCCAGCAGCGGACTTGGACTAGCGGGAGATGAGCAGTTCTTC	CASSGLGLAGDEQFF	TRBV27	TRBD2	.	TRBJ2-1
TGTGCCAGCAGCCCGCGCAGGGGCTGGGGTACCGGGGAGCTGTTTTTT	CASSPRRGWGTGELFF	TRBV7-2	.	.	TRBJ2-2
TGTGCCAGCAGCTTAGGGACTAGCGGGAGGGCCATGGGGAGTGAGCAGTTCTTC	CASSLGTSGRAMGSEQFF	TRBV7-8	TRBD2	.	TRBJ2-1
TGTGCCAGCAGTGAAACAGGGGGCGAGAACAATGAGCAGTTCTTC	CASSETGGENNEQFF	TRBV2	TRBD1	.	TRBJ2-1
TGTGCGTCATGGGGGCAGAATAGCAATCAGCCCCAGCATTTT	CASWGQNSNQPQHF	TRBV27	.	.	TRBJ1-5
TGTGCCAGCAGCTTAGGGACAGGCACCTACGAGCAGTACTTC	CASSLGTGTYEQYF	TRBV5-8	TRBD1	.	TRBJ2-7
TGTGCCAGCTCACCACCCCAGGGGACTAGCGGCTACGAGCAGTACTTC	CASSPPQGTSGYEQYF	TRBV18	TRBD2	.	TRBJ2-7
TGTGCCAGCAGCACCGGACAGGGAGAATATCAGCCCCAGCATTTT	CASSTGQGEYQPQHF	TRBV6-2/TRBV6-3	TRBD1	.	TRBJ1-5
TGTGCCAGCAGCGCGAGATCCGGTCCATCCTACAATGAGCAGTTCTTC	CASSARSGPSYNEQFF	TRBV9	.	.	TRBJ2-1
TGTGCCAGCAGCCCAGGGGAAGATCAGCCCCAGCATTTT	CASSPGEDQPQHF	TRBV7-6	.	.	TRBJ1-5
TGTGCCAGCAGTTTTTCGGGGGGGCGTCGGGCTTTCTTT	CASSFSGGRRAFF	TRBV27	.	.	TRBJ1-1
TGTGCCGCCACGACAGGGGAGAGATACAATGAGCAGTTCTTC	CAATTGERYNEQFF	TRBV6-5	TRBD1	.	TRBJ2-1
TGCGCCAGCAGCATGACGGGACTAGAGGCATCAGATACGCAGTATTTT	CASSMTGLEASDTQYF	TRBV4-1	TRBD2	.	TRBJ2-3
TGTGCCAGCAGCGTAGAAGAGGGTTCGGGAAACACCATATATTTT	CASSVEEGSGNTIYF	TRBV9	.	.	TRBJ1-3
TGTGCCAGTAGTACCGGTGGAGGCCTCACAACTAATGAAAAACTGTTTTTT	CASSTGGGLTTNEKLFF	TRBV19	.	.	TRBJ1-4
TGTGCCAGCAGCTTAGGACAGGGTAGGGGATTGAACACTGAAGCTTTCTTT	CASSLGQGRGLNTEAFF	TRBV11-2	TRBD1	.	TRBJ1-1
TGTGCCAGCAGTTTCTGGGGGGAAGGCGGGAATGAGCAGTTCTTC	CASSFWGEGGNEQFF	TRBV28	.	.	TRBJ2-1
TGTGCCAGCAGCGATACCGGGACGGGAGGGCCATGGGGTGAGCAGTTCTTC	CASSDTGTGGPWGEQFF	TRBV9	TRBD2	.	TRBJ2-1
TGTGCCAGCAGCTTCCAGCTAGCGGGAGTAGCGGACAATGAGCAGTTCTTC	CASSFQLAGVADNEQFF	TRBV13	TRBD2	.	TRBJ2-1
TGTGCCAGCGCGGTAAATCTGAACACTGAAGCTTTCTTT	CASAVNLNTEAFF	TRBV27	.	.	TRBJ1-1
TGTGCCAGCAGTGGCCACAGGGGAGTGAACATTCAGTACTTC	CASSGHRGVNIQYF	TRBV28	TRBD1	.	TRBJ2-4
TGTGCCAGTAGCACAGTGGGACTAGCGGGAGGGGAAGAGCAGTTCTTC	CASSTVGLAGGEEQFF	TRBV19	TRBD2	.	TRBJ2-1
TGTGCCAGCAGCTACTGGGGCAGCGGGGGTTTGGATGAGCAGTTCTTC	CASSYWGSGGLDEQFF	TRBV5-5	TRBD2	.	TRBJ2-1
TGCAGCGTTGGTCCCTATCCCCCATCGAACACTGAAGCTTTCTTT	CSVGPYPPSNTEAFF	TRBV29-1	.	once	TRBJ1-1
TGTGCCAGCACCTGGACTAGCGCACACGAGCAGTACTTC	CASTWTSAHEQYF	TRBV7-8	TRBD2	.	TRBJ2-7
TGTGCCAGCTCACGTCCCCGGGACAGGGGTTACACCGGGGAGCTGTTTTTT	CASSRPRDRGYTGELFF	TRBV18	TRBD1	.	TRBJ2-2
TGTGCCAGCAGTCGACAGGGGGCCACGGCTGGAAACACCATATATTTT	CASSRQGATAGNTIYF	TRBV6-6	TRBD1	.	TRBJ1-3
TGTGCCAGCAGCTTGGTGACTAGCGGGAGGTTCACAGATACGCAGTATTTT	CASSLVTSGRFTDTQYF	TRBV5-5	TRBD2	.	TRBJ2-3
TGTGCCAGCAGCGGTTTCAGGGGGGGCTACACCTTC	CASSGFRGGYTF	TRBV9	TRBD1	.	TRBJ1-2
TGTGCCAGTAGTATAGATCCCACCCCCCAGGAGACCCAGTACTTC	CASSIDPTPQETQYF	TRBV19	.	once	TRBJ2-5
TGCAGTGCTAGTTTGGTAGCAGACAATCAGCCCCAGCATTTT	CSASLVADNQPQHF	TRBV20-1	.	.	TRBJ1-5
TGTGCCAGCAGTTTGACGGGGGAGTACTCCTACGAGCAGTACTTC	CASSLTGEYSYEQYF	TRBV28	.	once	TRBJ2-7